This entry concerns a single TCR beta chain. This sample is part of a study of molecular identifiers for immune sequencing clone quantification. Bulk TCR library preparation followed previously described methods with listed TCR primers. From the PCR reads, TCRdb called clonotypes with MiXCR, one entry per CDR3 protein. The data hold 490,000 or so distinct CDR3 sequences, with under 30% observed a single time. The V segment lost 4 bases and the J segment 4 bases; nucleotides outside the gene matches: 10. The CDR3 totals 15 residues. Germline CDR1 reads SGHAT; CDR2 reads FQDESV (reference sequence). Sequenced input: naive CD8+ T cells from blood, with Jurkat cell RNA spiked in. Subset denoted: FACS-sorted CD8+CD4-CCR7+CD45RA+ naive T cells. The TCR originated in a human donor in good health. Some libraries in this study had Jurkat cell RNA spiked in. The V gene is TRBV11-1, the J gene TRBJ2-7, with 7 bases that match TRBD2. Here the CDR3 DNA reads TGTGCCAGCAGCTACGCCGGGACTAACAGTTACGAGCAGTACTTC. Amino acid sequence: CASSYAGTNSYEQYF.